What follows are 5 T cell receptor beta chains derived from one specimen sequenced in a study of cytomegalovirus exposure and HLA in healthy donors. The PCR was carried out with 60 Vbeta primers and 13 Jbeta primers. Sequencing used immunoSEQ multiplex PCR; TCRdb keeps in-frame clones, though not all of them. The table records roughly 73,000 clones, roughly 70% of them present only once. The sequencing sample was made of PBMCs. These receptors were obtained from a man between 65 and 85 years old in good health and CMV-seronegative.

This chain uses TRBV19 with TRBJ1-2, with TRBD1 identical over 8 bases. The V and J ends lost 9 bases and 1 base, in that order; junction bases with no gene match: 19. Per the germline V gene, CDR1 is LNHDA and CDR2 is SQIVND (reference sequence). This CDR3 is 18 amino acids long. As DNA, the CDR3 is TGTGCCAGCAAGATAGGCGGGACAGGCAGCTCGTTTAACTATGGCTACACCTTC. Its translation: CASKIGGTGSSFNYGYTF.

This chain uses TRBV18 with TRBJ2-5; no clear D gene. V was clipped by 4 bases and J by 3 bases, with 9 bases between them. From germline, CDR1 is KGHSH and CDR2 LQKENI. The CDR3 is 13 amino acids. The CDR3 DNA follows: TGTGCCAGCTCACTGGGCCAGAAAGAGACCCAGTACTTC. Amino acid sequence: CASSLGQKETQYF.

The chain has TRBV10-3 and TRBJ2-7; 7 bases are shared with TRBD1. J lost 4 bases, V lost 10 bases, and 16 bases had no gene match. The CDR3 sequence is 15 residues long. Germline V gives CDR1 ENHRY, CDR2 SYGVKD. DNA of the CDR3: TGTGCCAGTGCCGGAGAGGGGGCTTCAGGTTACGAGCAGTACTTC. The encoded protein is CASAGEGASGYEQYF.

J is TRBJ1-5 and V is TRBV30, with 7 bases matching TRBD1. V was pared by 2 bases and J by 2 bases, with 3 bases of the junction left unmatched. Germline lookup yields CDR1 GTSNPN and CDR2 SVGIG (reference sequence). The CDR3 is 14 residues long. The CDR3 sequence: CAWSSGQRNQPQHF. The CDR3 bases are TGTGCCTGGAGTTCGGGACAGCGCAATCAGCCCCAGCATTTT.

The rearrangement uses TRBV12-5 and TRBJ2-5; D might be TRBD1 (5 bases). The CDR3 is made up of 14 amino acids. V lost 3 bases and J 5 bases, leaving 13 bases between the germline ends. CDR1 and CDR2 from the germline V gene are LGHNT and FRNRAP. The DNA of the CDR3 is TGTGCTAGTGGTTTAGGAAACAGGCCGGAGACCCAGTACTTC. Protein sequence: CASGLGNRPETQYF.